The next 4 T cell receptor beta chains were all read from a single sample in a study of graft-versus-host responses after intestinal transplantation. Clones were read by immunoSEQ multiplex PCR, and TCRdb kept only the in-frame ones, dropping some. The table records about 21,000 clones, around two fifths of them present only once. Labeling with CFSE marked some 200,000 responder cells, which were plated with some 200,000 irradiated, violet-dye-labeled stimulator cells. The sequencing here drew on alloreactive CD8+ T cells from a mixed lymphocyte reaction culture, taken before intestinal transplant. The subset is: CFSE-low proliferating T cells sorted from approximately 6-day pre-transplant mixed lymphocyte reaction (GvH or HvG direction). The receptors here all came from a human patient who received an intestinal transplant.

This sequence joins TRBV19 and TRBJ1-1; D is uncertain. The germline V and J ends were trimmed by 6 bases and 1 base, with 24 bases remaining between them. Germline V gene sequence: CDR1 LNHDA, CDR2 SQIVND (reference sequence). This CDR3 has 18 residues. CDR3 loop: CASRPQVEYYETNTEAFF. In DNA form, the CDR3 reads TGTGCCAGTAGGCCCCAGGTCGAGTACTATGAAACGAACACTGAAGCTTTCTTT.

The chain employs TRBV5-1 and TRBJ2-2; TRBD1 is a possible D gene (6 bases). This CDR3 spans 16 amino acids. Germline loops: CDR1 SGHRS, CDR2 YFSETQ. Trimming took 0 bases from V and 4 from J, leaving 13 bases between them. As DNA, the CDR3 is TGCGCCAGCAGCTTGGCCAGGGGAACTCCCACCGGGGAGCTGTTTTTT. This codes for CASSLARGTPTGELFF.

In nucleotides, the CDR3 is TGCGCCAGCAGCTTGTCGAAGGTCCCCAGTTTGGACAATGAGCAGTTCTTC. It specifies CASSLSKVPSLDNEQFF. The chain has TRBV5-1 and TRBJ2-1; no reliable D call. V lost 1 base, J lost 5 bases, and 19 bases lay in between. CDR1 is SGHRS, CDR2 YFSETQ, per germline. The CDR3 extends over 17 amino acids.

This chain joins TRBV30 and TRBJ2-3; D not certain. There are 14 residues in the CDR3. V was clipped by 0 bases and J by 2 bases, with 9 bases between them. Germline CDR1 is GTSNPN and CDR2 is SVGIG (reference sequence). The CDR3 loop is CAWSVGPPTDTQYF. The CDR3 DNA reads TGTGCCTGGAGTGTAGGGCCGCCCACAGATACGCAGTATTTT.